Presented here are 6 T cell receptor beta chains from one specimen sequenced in a study of blood T cells in healthy people across ages. A J-beta primer mix and a sample-barcoded 5' primer were used in a second PCR of roughly 6 to 11 cycles. TCRdb re-derived calls from the 5' RACE reads in MiXCR, one entry per CDR3 protein. Of around 870,000 distinct CDR3 sequences in the sample, 25% to 30% are singletons; the top ten hold approximately 15%. The source material was blood. These TCRs come from a woman aged 80 or over in good health.

This clonotype appeared many times. The rearrangement uses TRBV20-1 and TRBJ2-1; D tentatively fits TRBD1 or TRBD2 (5 bases each). Germline loops: CDR1 DFQATT, CDR2 SNEGSKA (reference sequence). V lost 5 bases and J 7 bases, leaving 21 bases between the germline ends. CDR3 length: 15 amino acids. CDR3 DNA: TGCAGTGCTTACAAGCTTAGAGGGGCGCAGAATGAGCAGTTCTTC. Translated, it gives CSAYKLRGAQNEQFF.

This clonotype was seen a handful of times. CDR3 amino acids: CASTLGVGSNQPQHF. The CDR3 DNA sequence: TGTGCCAGCACCTTGGGGGTTGGGAGCAATCAGCCCCAGCATTTT. The genes are TRBV28 and TRBJ1-5; D may be TRBD1 (5 bases). V was clipped by 7 bases and J by 1 base, with 14 bases between them. Germline V gene lookup returns CDR1 MDHEN and CDR2 SYDVKM. The CDR3 totals 15 residues.

The chain combines TRBV13 with TRBJ1-1; no clear D gene. Germline V gene sequence: CDR1 PRHDT, CDR2 FYEKMQ (reference sequence). This CDR3 spans 12 amino acids. Between the trimmed V and J ends, which lost 5 bases and 3 bases, there was a span of 7 bases. CDR3 in DNA: TGTGCCAGCAGCGTAATTGACACTGAAGCTTTCTTT. Residues: CASSVIDTEAFF.

The V gene is TRBV20-1, the J gene TRBJ2-5; TRBD1 matches 8 bases. The J call is uncertain, as TRBJ2-4 better fits the DNA end. CDR1 is DFQATT and CDR2 is SNEGSKA in the germline V gene (reference sequence). This CDR3 comprises 14 residues. The CDR3 region has the DNA TGCAGTGCTAGGGCCCGACAGGGGAGGTACATTCAGTACTTC. Its translation is CSARARQGRYIQYF.

In its sample, this clonotype was seen once. A much larger clone lies one base from this, so it may be a read error. The chain joins TRBV5-1 to TRBJ2-1; D may be TRBD1 (5 bases). The germline V gene has CDR1 SGHRS and CDR2 YFSETQ. The CDR3 is made up of 15 amino acids. The CDR3 DNA is TGCGTCAGCAGCATTCGACAGTCCTCTGTCCATGAGCAGTTCTTC. This codes for CVSSIRQSSVHEQFF. The entire variable domain, with the rest obtained from reference TRBV5-1 and TRBJ2-1, is as follows: KAGVTQTPRYLIKTRGQQVTLSCSPISGHRSVSWYQQTPGQGLQFLFEYFSETQRNKGNFPGRFSGRQFSNSRSEMNVSTLELGDSALYLCVSSIRQSSVHEQFFGPGTRLTVL.

The chain is built from TRBV3-1 and TRBJ1-5; D ambiguous. The CDR3 is made up of 14 amino acids. The V gene's germline CDR1 is LGHDT and CDR2 YNNKEL (reference sequence). With 2 bases removed from V and 3 bases from J, the gap between germline ends came to 8 bases. The CDR3 is CASSQFLNNQPQHF. CDR3 bases: TGTGCCAGCAGCCAATTCCTGAACAATCAGCCCCAGCATTTT.